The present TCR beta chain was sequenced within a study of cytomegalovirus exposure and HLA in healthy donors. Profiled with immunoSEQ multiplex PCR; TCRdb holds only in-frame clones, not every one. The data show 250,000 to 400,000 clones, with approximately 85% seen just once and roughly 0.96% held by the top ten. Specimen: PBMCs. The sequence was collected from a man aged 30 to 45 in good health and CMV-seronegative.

CDR3 sequence: CASSLAPDNPYEQYF. CDR3 bases: TGTGCCAGCAGCTTAGCCCCGGACAATCCCTACGAGCAGTACTTC. The rearrangement joins TRBV7-6 to TRBJ2-7; D perhaps matches TRBD1 (5 bases). This CDR3 region has 15 residues. Looked up from germline, CDR1 is SGHVS and CDR2 is FNYEAQ. Trimming removed 0 bases at V and 2 bases at J, with 11 bases between.